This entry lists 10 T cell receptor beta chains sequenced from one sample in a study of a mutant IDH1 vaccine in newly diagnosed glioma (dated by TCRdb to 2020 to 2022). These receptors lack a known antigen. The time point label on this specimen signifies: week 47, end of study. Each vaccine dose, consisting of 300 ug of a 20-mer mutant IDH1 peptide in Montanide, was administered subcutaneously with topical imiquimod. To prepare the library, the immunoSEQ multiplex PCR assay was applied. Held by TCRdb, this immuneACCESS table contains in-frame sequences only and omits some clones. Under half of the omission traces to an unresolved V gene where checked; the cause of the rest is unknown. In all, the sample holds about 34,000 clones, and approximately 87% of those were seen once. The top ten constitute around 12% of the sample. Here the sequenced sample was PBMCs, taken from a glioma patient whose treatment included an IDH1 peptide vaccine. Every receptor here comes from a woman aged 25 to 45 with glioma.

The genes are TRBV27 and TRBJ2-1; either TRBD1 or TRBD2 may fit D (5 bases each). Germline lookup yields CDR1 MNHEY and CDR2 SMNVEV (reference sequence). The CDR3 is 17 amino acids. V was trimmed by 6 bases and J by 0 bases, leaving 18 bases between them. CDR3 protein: CASSASPGTYSYNEQFF. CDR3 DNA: TGTGCCAGCAGCGCCTCCCCGGGGACGTACTCCTACAATGAGCAGTTCTTC.

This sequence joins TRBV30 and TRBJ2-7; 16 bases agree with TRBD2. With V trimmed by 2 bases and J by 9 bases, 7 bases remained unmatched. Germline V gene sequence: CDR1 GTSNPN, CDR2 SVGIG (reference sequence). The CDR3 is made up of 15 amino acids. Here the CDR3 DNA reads TGTGCCTGGAGTCCCTGGGGACTAGCGGGGGGGTCGCAGTACTTC. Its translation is CAWSPWGLAGGSQYF.

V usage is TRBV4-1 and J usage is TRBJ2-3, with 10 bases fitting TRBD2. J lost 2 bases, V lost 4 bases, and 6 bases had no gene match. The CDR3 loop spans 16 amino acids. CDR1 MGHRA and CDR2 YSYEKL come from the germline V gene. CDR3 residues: CASSLRLAGVTDTQYF. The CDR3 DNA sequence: TGCGCCAGCAGCCTCCGACTAGCGGGTGTCACAGATACGCAGTATTTT.

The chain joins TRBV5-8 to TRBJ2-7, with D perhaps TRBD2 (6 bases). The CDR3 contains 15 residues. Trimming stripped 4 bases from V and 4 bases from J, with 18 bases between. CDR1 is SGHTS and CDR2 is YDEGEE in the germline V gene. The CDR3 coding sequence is TGTGCCAGCAGCCCCCACAGGCCGGGGAGGTACGAGCAGTACTTC. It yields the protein CASSPHRPGRYEQYF. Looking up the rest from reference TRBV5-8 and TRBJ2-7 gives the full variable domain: EAGVTQSPTHLIKTRGQQATLRCSPISGHTSVYWYQQALGLGLQFLLWYDEGEERNRGNFPPRFSGRQFPNYSSELNVNALELEDSALYLCASSPHRPGRYEQYFGPGTRLTVT.

The CDR3 coding sequence is TGTGCCAGCAGCCGGCACACAGGGGGCGATGAAAAACTGTTTTTT. Translation: CASSRHTGGDEKLFF. This chain uses TRBV5-4 with TRBJ1-4; 9 bases line up with TRBD1. In germline, CDR1 is SGHNT, CDR2 YYREEE (reference sequence). The trim removed 4 bases at V and 6 bases at J, leaving 7 bases unmatched. CDR3 length equals 15 residues.

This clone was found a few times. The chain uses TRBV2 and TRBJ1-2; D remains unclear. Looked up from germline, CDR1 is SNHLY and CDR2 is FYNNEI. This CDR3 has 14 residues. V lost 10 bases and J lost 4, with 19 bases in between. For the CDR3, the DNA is TGTGCCACGGTGAGGCAGGCCGGGCCCTATGGCTACACCTTC. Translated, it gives CATVRQAGPYGYTF.

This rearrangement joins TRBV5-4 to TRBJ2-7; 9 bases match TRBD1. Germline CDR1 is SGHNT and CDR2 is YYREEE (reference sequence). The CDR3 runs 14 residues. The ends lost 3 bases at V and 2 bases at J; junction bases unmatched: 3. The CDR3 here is CASSSRQGAYEQYF. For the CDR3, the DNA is TGTGCCAGCAGCTCCCGACAGGGGGCCTACGAGCAGTACTTC.

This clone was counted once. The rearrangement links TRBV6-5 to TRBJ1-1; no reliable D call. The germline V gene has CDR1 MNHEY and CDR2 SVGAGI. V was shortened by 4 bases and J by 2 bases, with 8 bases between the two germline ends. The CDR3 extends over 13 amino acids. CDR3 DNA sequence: TGTGCCAGCAGTTCTCTAGCAAACACTGAAGCTTTCTTT. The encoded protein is CASSSLANTEAFF.

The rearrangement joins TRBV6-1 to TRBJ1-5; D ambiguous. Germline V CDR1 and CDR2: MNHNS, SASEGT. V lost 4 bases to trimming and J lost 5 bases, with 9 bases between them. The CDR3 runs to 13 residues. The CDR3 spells CASSGEEYQPQHF. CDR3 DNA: TGTGCCAGCAGTGGGGAGGAGTATCAGCCCCAGCATTTT.

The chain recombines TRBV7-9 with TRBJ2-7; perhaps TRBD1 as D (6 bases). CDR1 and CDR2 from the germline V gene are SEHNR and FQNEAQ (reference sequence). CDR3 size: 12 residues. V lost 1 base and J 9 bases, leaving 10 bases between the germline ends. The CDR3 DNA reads TGTGCCAGCAGCTTAGGGGACATGGGGCAGTACTTC. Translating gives CASSLGDMGQYF.